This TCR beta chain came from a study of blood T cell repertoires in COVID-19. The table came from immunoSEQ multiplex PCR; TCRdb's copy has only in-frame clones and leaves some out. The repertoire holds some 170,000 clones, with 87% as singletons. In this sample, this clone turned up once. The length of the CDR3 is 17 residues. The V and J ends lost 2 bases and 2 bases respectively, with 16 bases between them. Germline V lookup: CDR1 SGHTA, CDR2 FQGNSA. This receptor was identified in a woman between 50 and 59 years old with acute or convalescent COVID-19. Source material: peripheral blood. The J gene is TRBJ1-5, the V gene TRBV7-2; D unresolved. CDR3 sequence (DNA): TGTGCCAGCAGCTTAAGGTTGTCTGGAGAAGGCAATCAGCCCCAGCATTTT. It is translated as CASSLRLSGEGNQPQHF.